One and the same sample provided the 26 T cell receptor beta chains below, sequenced in a study of human T cells and chemical hapten exposure. Whole blood, unfractionated, served as the material for total RNA extraction. TCRdb reprocessed the 5' RACE reads with MiXCR, giving one entry per CDR3 protein. The data contain approximately 150,000 distinct CDR3 sequences, around 4% of them singletons. Every receptor here comes from a female donor in good health.

This clonotype has a handful of counts. The V gene is TRBV14, the J gene TRBJ1-1; no clear D gene. V lost 4 bases to trimming and J lost 4 bases, with 10 bases between them. This CDR3 has 13 residues. Germline V gene sequence: CDR1 SGHDN, CDR2 FVKESK. CDR3 residues: CASSRGCFTEAFF. Here the CDR3 DNA reads TGTGCCAGCAGCCGAGGGTGCTTCACTGAAGCTTTCTTT.

The gene calls are TRBV7-2 and TRBJ1-2; possible D gene TRBD1, 6 bases. The CDR3 loop spans 15 amino acids. V was cut by 0 bases and J by 8 bases, with 16 bases left in between. The V gene's germline CDR1 is SGHTA and CDR2 FQGNSA. The DNA of the CDR3 is TGTGCCAGCAGCTTAGCGCCCACAGGGCCAAAAGGCTACACCTTC. Protein sequence: CASSLAPTGPKGYTF. Together with reference TRBV7-2 and TRBJ1-2, the CDR3 gives the full variable domain: GAGVSQSPSNKVTEKGKDVELRCDPISGHTALYWYRQSLGQGLEFLIYFQGNSAPDKSGLPSDRFSAERTGGSVSTLTIQRTQQEDSAVYLCASSLAPTGPKGYTFGSGTRLTVV.

At least ten counts were recorded for this clonotype. V and J are TRBV10-3 and TRBJ2-3; TRBD1 matches 7 bases. The trim removed 7 bases at V and 6 bases at J, leaving 4 bases unmatched. Germline values: CDR1 ENHRY, CDR2 SYGVKD. This CDR3 contains 12 residues. Here the CDR3 DNA reads TGTGCCATCAAGATACAGGGGGATACGCAGTATTTT. As protein: CAIKIQGDTQYF.

This clonotype has just a few counts. The chain is built from TRBV13 and TRBJ2-3; TRBD2 aligns across 9 bases. V gave up 5 bases and J gave up 1 base; unmatched junction bases: 4. This CDR3 has 15 residues. Germline-derived CDR1 and CDR2 are PRHDT and FYEKMQ (reference sequence). The CDR3, as DNA: TGTGCCAGCAGCGGCGGGACTAGCCGCACAGATACGCAGTATTTT. Its translation: CASSGGTSRTDTQYF.

Many counts were recorded for this clonotype. CDR3 in amino acids: CASSEGGGGGYTF. The CDR3 bases are TGTGCCAGCTCGGAGGGAGGGGGAGGTGGCTACACCTTC. V usage is TRBV6-5 and J usage is TRBJ1-2, with D possibly TRBD1 on 6 matching bases. The V end lost 8 bases, the J end lost 7 bases, and 17 bases lay between the germline ends. Germline values: CDR1 MNHEY, CDR2 SVGAGI. This CDR3 comprises 13 residues.

This clonotype was recorded many times. The chain carries TRBV7-2 and TRBJ2-1; possible D gene TRBD2, 7 bases. Per germline, CDR1 SGHTA and CDR2 FQGNSA. CDR3 length equals 15 residues. V lost 5 bases to trimming and J lost 8 bases, with 19 bases between them. CDR3 DNA: TGTGCCAGCAGCAGAGGGGGGGGGCGCGCTTATGAGCAGTTCTTC. This translates into CASSRGGGRAYEQFF.

This clonotype was counted many times. The V call is TRBV12-3 or TRBV12-4, the J call TRBJ1-4; the D gene is possibly TRBD1 (6 bases). The CDR3 sequence is 16 residues long. Trimming took off 5 bases at V and 4 bases at J, with 17 bases between the two ends. The CDR3 nucleotides are TGTGCCAGCAGTGAGAAAACAGGGAGCCTTAATGAAAAACTGTTTTTT. This translates into CASSEKTGSLNEKLFF.

This clonotype was seen ten or more times. The genes are TRBV28 and TRBJ2-1; TRBD1 matches 9 bases. The CDR3 totals 17 residues. With 2 bases clipped from V and 0 bases from J, the junction kept 5 bases outside the gene matches. CDR1 and CDR2 (germline): MDHEN, SYDVKM. The CDR3 nucleotides read TGTGCCAGCAGTTTAAGACCGGGACAGGGCTCCTACAATGAGCAGTTCTTC. It codes for CASSLRPGQGSYNEQFF.

Many counts were recorded for this clonotype. The chain carries TRBV12-3 or TRBV12-4 and TRBJ1-1, with D tentatively TRBD1 (5 bases). Trimming shortened V by 6 bases and J by 4 bases, and 27 bases separated the two germline ends. The CDR3 contains 18 residues. The CDR3 sequence: CASSSYTSGNKGGTEAFF. The CDR3 DNA reads TGTGCCAGCAGCTCCTATACTTCAGGGAATAAAGGAGGCACTGAAGCTTTCTTT.

The sample holds many counts of this clonotype. The gene calls are TRBV29-1 and TRBJ2-2, with 10 bases matching TRBD1. The CDR3 is made up of 14 amino acids. The V gene end was trimmed by 7 bases and the J gene end by 2 bases; junction bases not matched to a gene: 4. The germline V gene encodes CDR1 SQVTM and CDR2 ANQGSEA. Here the CDR3 reads CSGRDRGNTGELFF. The DNA of the CDR3 is TGCAGCGGCCGGGACAGGGGAAACACCGGGGAGCTGTTTTTT.

This clonotype was seen repeatedly, ten times or more. This sequence joins TRBV20-1 and TRBJ2-3; 9 nucleotides align to TRBD2. The germline gives CDR1 DFQATT, CDR2 SNEGSKA (reference sequence). J was trimmed by 2 bases and V by 4 bases; bases with no gene match: 7. The CDR3 covers 15 residues. This CDR3 reads CSAIKRGAHTDTQYF. CDR3 nucleotide sequence: TGCAGTGCTATAAAGCGGGGGGCCCACACAGATACGCAGTATTTT.

This clonotype has ten or more counts. The J gene is TRBJ2-5, the V gene TRBV4-1; D perhaps matches TRBD2 (6 bases). CDR1 is MGHRA, CDR2 YSYEKL, per germline. The length of the CDR3 is 15 residues. Trimming pared 0 bases from V and 5 bases from J, leaving 13 bases between. This CDR3 reads CASSQDVTSLETQYF. The CDR3 DNA reads TGCGCCAGCAGCCAAGATGTAACTAGCTTGGAGACCCAGTACTTC.

This clonotype was recorded at least ten times. The gene calls are TRBV5-1 and TRBJ2-3; D ambiguous. Germline loops: CDR1 SGHRS, CDR2 YFSETQ. V was cut by 5 bases and J by 2 bases, with 12 bases left in between. CDR3 length: 14 amino acids. This CDR3 reads CASRYLPHTDTQYF. CDR3 coding DNA: TGCGCCAGCAGGTATTTACCCCACACAGATACGCAGTATTTT.

At least ten counts were recorded for this clonotype. The chain employs TRBV7-3 and TRBJ1-1; unclear D gene. Germline values: CDR1 SGHTA, CDR2 FQGTGA. V was pared by 2 bases and J by 8 bases, with 12 bases between. The CDR3 is made up of 13 amino acids. The DNA for the CDR3 is TGTGCCAGCAGCTTACATGGGAACAGAGAAGCTTTCTTT. It yields the protein CASSLHGNREAFF.

Ten or more counts support this clonotype. The rearrangement uses TRBV13 and TRBJ2-7; TRBD1 matches 7 bases. This CDR3 contains 16 residues. Germline loops: CDR1 PRHDT, CDR2 FYEKMQ (reference sequence). Trimming removed 0 bases from V and 4 bases from J; junction bases left unmatched: 9. The CDR3 DNA sequence: TGTGCCAGCAGCTTAGGCGGACAGGATAAATCGTACGAGCAGTACTTC. Translated: CASSLGGQDKSYEQYF.

This clonotype was seen at least ten times. This chain links TRBV5-8 with TRBJ1-4, with D tentatively TRBD1 (6 bases). Looked up from germline, CDR1 is SGHTS and CDR2 is YDEGEE. The V and J ends lost 10 bases and 5 bases respectively, with 15 bases between them. The CDR3 consists of 13 residues. The CDR3 bases are TGTGCCGGGGAACAGGGCGAAAATGAAAAACTGTTTTTT. Protein: CAGEQGENEKLFF.

This clonotype was detected a few times. DNA for the CDR3: TGTGCCAGCAGTCGTAAGGGAGGACCCTACGAGCAGTACTTC. Translating it yields CASSRKGGPYEQYF. The chain joins TRBV6-6 to TRBJ2-7; tentative D call: TRBD2 (6 bases). This CDR3 is 14 amino acids long. The V end was cut by 5 bases, the J end by 2 bases, with 13 bases between. Per germline, CDR1 MNHNY and CDR2 SVGAGI (reference sequence).

This clonotype occurred many times. The chain joins TRBV7-6 to TRBJ1-1; weak D call: TRBD1 (6 bases). This CDR3 contains 13 residues. Trimming removed 5 bases from V and 4 bases from J, with 11 bases in between. Germline loops: CDR1 SGHVS, CDR2 FNYEAQ. CDR3 loop: CASSPKQGTEAFF. CDR3 sequence (DNA): TGTGCCAGCAGCCCAAAACAGGGCACTGAAGCTTTCTTT.

In this sample, this clonotype turned up many times. The chain combines TRBV20-1 with TRBJ2-1; TRBD1 might be the D (6 bases). Germline V CDR1 and CDR2: DFQATT, SNEGSKA (reference sequence). This CDR3 has 15 residues. The ends were cut back, 1 base at V and 4 bases at J, with 14 bases in the middle. The CDR3 loop is CSARAAQGRYNEQFF. Here the CDR3 DNA reads TGCAGTGCTAGAGCGGCGCAGGGGAGATACAATGAGCAGTTCTTC.

This clonotype showed up just a few times. The chain carries TRBV27 and TRBJ2-7; the match to TRBD1 covers 9 bases. Germline V gene lookup returns CDR1 MNHEY and CDR2 SMNVEV (reference sequence). Germline trimming cut 2 bases from V and 4 bases from J; bases unmatched to any gene: 6. The CDR3 covers 15 residues. DNA of the CDR3: TGTGCCAGCAGTTTAACCGGGACAGGGTGGTACGAGCAGTACTTC. It specifies CASSLTGTGWYEQYF.

At least ten counts were recorded for this clonotype. The gene calls are TRBV7-2 and TRBJ2-7; weak D call: TRBD2 (6 bases). Germline V gives CDR1 SGHTA, CDR2 FQGNSA. This CDR3 has 12 residues. Trimming took 3 bases from V and 6 from J, leaving 9 bases between them. The CDR3 region has the DNA TGTGCCAGCAGCTTCTACGGGGGCGAGCAGTACTTC. It yields the protein CASSFYGGEQYF. The full variable domain, completed using reference TRBV7-2 and TRBJ2-7, is GAGVSQSPSNKVTEKGKDVELRCDPISGHTALYWYRQSLGQGLEFLIYFQGNSAPDKSGLPSDRFSAERTGGSVSTLTIQRTQQEDSAVYLCASSFYGGEQYFGPGTRLTVT.

This clonotype was observed many times. The V and J genes are TRBV5-4 and TRBJ2-7, with 7 bases matching TRBD1. This CDR3 has 14 amino acids. J was trimmed by 5 bases and V by 4 bases; bases with no gene match: 9. Germline CDR1 is SGHNT and CDR2 is YYREEE (reference sequence). The CDR3 DNA follows: TGTGCCAGCAGCCCGGGACAGTGGTGGGACGAGCAGTACTTC. The encoded protein is CASSPGQWWDEQYF.

This clonotype was seen ten or more times. This sequence joins TRBV6-6 and TRBJ2-7; D is ambiguous. V lost 2 bases, J lost 3 bases, and 17 bases lay in between. Per the germline V gene, CDR1 is MNHNY and CDR2 is SVGAGI (reference sequence). The CDR3 loop spans 16 amino acids. The CDR3: CASSYPSRGRNYEQYF. CDR3 nucleotides: TGTGCCAGCAGTTACCCGTCTCGAGGACGGAACTACGAGCAGTACTTC.

This clonotype has just a few counts. J is TRBJ1-2 and V is TRBV6-2 or TRBV6-3, with D perhaps TRBD1 (5 bases). The CDR3 extends over 14 amino acids. Trimming pared 6 bases from V and 9 bases from J, leaving 20 bases between. Germline V gene sequence: CDR1 MNHEY, CDR2 SVGEGT. The CDR3 loop reads CASSRPSQVRSYTF. In DNA, the CDR3 is TGTGCCAGCAGCCGACCCTCACAGGTCAGGAGCTACACCTTC.

This clonotype has ten or more counts. The chain links TRBV7-9 to TRBJ1-2, with D tentatively TRBD1 (5 bases). The germline V gene has CDR1 SEHNR and CDR2 FQNEAQ (reference sequence). Trimming cost V 3 bases and J 6 bases, with 14 bases left between them. CDR3 length equals 14 residues. The CDR3 sequence is CASSFRQGENGYTF. The CDR3 DNA reads as TGTGCCAGCAGCTTCCGACAAGGGGAAAATGGCTACACCTTC.

CDR3 residues: CASSLGAGGTIGTDTQYF. CDR3 coding DNA: TGTGCCAGCAGCTTGGGAGCGGGGGGAACGATCGGCACAGATACGCAGTATTTT. This chain joins TRBV5-4 and TRBJ2-3; 9 positions agree with TRBD2. This CDR3 is built from 18 residues. Germline V gene data show CDR1 as SGHNT and CDR2 as YYREEE (reference sequence). V was clipped by 0 bases and J by 1 base; unmatched bases: 9.